This T cell receptor (beta chain) emerged from a study of shared clonotypes between healthy human individuals. This CDR3 contains 16 residues. Germline V CDR1 and CDR2: SGDLS, YYNGEE. Trimming removed 2 bases from V and 0 bases from J, with 13 bases in between. To note about this clone: Its antigen is still unknown.

Repertoires were generated with immunoSEQ multiplex PCR, while TCRdb's copy carries only in-frame clones and drops some. In the table there are 1.5 million to 2.5 million clones, about 95% of which are singletons. Whole-study findings and limits: Clonotypes that were shared across a handful of donors made up around 5% of naive CD4 clonotypes. Larger estimated richness was generally recorded for naive subsets relative to memory subsets.

Positive CCR7 selection of CD45RO-negative cells yielded the naive CD8 cells, and terminally differentiated effector memory CD45RA+ cells were excluded. This TCR came from a man younger than 35 in good health. The rearrangement uses TRBV9 and TRBJ2-3, with D possibly being TRBD1 or TRBD2 (6 bases each). The sequenced sample consisted of naive CD8+ T cells sorted from blood. CDR3 loop: CASSVGGLSSTDTQYF. CDR3 nucleotide sequence: TGTGCCAGCAGCGTGGGGGGCTTGTCAAGCACAGATACGCAGTATTTT. Supplemented by reference TRBV9 and TRBJ2-3, the full variable domain reads DSGVTQTPKHLITATGQRVTLRCSPRSGDLSVYWYQQSLDQGLQFLIQYYNGEERAKGNILERFSAQQFPDLHSELNLSSLELGDSALYFCASSVGGLSSTDTQYFGPGTRLTVL.